A single sample gave rise to the 16 T cell receptor beta chains below, sequenced in a study of cytomegalovirus exposure and HLA in healthy donors. 60 Vbeta and 13 Jbeta primers were used in PCR. Measured with immunoSEQ multiplex PCR; TCRdb has only the in-frame clones, and not every one. The sample yields about 210,000 clones, about 83% seen once. The sequenced material came from PBMCs. These receptors were taken from a woman between 45 and 65 years old in good health and CMV-seropositive.

The gene calls are TRBV4-1 and TRBJ2-1, with 8 bases fitting TRBD2. Looked up from germline, CDR1 is MGHRA and CDR2 is YSYEKL. This CDR3 has 16 residues. After removal of 2 bases from V and 5 bases from J, the junction contained 8 bases not matched to a gene. The chain's CDR3 is CASSQTAAGGDNEQFF. In nucleotides, the CDR3 is TGCGCCAGCAGCCAAACAGCTGCGGGGGGAGACAATGAGCAGTTCTTC.

CDR3: CASSRGRNQPQHF. The CDR3 region has the DNA TGTGCCAGCAGCCGGGGGAGAAATCAGCCCCAGCATTTT. This sequence joins TRBV27 and TRBJ1-5, with a possible D match to TRBD1 (5 bases). The CDR3 totals 13 residues. Between the trimmed V and J ends, which lost 6 bases and 4 bases, there was a span of 10 bases. Germline V gene sequence: CDR1 MNHEY, CDR2 SMNVEV (reference sequence).

The chain is built from TRBV5-1 and TRBJ2-4, with D perhaps TRBD2 (6 bases). Germline CDR1 is SGHRS and CDR2 is YFSETQ. The CDR3 loop spans 14 amino acids. Trimming cost V 3 bases and J 5 bases, with 12 bases left between them. The CDR3 sequence is CASSSGDFENIQYF. Written as DNA, the CDR3 is TGCGCCAGCAGCTCCGGGGACTTTGAAAACATTCAGTACTTC.

V is TRBV7-9 and J is TRBJ1-4; tentatively, D is TRBD1 (6 bases). V gave up 1 base and J gave up 8 bases, with 8 bases separating them. CDR3 size: 13 residues. The germline CDR1 and CDR2 sequences are SEHNR and FQNEAQ (reference sequence). CDR3 nucleotides: TGTGCCAGCAGCTTAGGGGGGCGGGAAAAACTGTTTTTT. This encodes CASSLGGREKLFF.

The gene calls are TRBV28 and TRBJ1-5; TRBD1 agrees at 8 bases. This CDR3 spans 16 amino acids. With V trimmed by 5 bases and J by 3 bases, 9 bases remained unmatched. The germline CDR1 and CDR2 sequences are MDHEN and SYDVKM. In DNA form, the CDR3 reads TGTGCCAGCAGTGGACTCGGGACAGGCCTCAATCAGCCCCAGCATTTT. Translating gives CASSGLGTGLNQPQHF.

The rearrangement uses TRBV19 and TRBJ2-2, with 7 bases lining up with TRBD1. The V and J ends lost 8 bases and 6 bases, in that order; junction bases with no gene match: 9. There are 14 residues in the CDR3. Germline V gene lookup returns CDR1 LNHDA and CDR2 SQIVND (reference sequence). The CDR3 nucleotides are TGTGCCAGTGGGGGACAGCTCCACCCCGGGGAGCTGTTTTTT. Translating gives CASGGQLHPGELFF.

The genes are TRBV7-7 and TRBJ2-5; 8 nucleotides match TRBD1. The germline V gene encodes CDR1 SSHAT and CDR2 FNYEAQ (reference sequence). This CDR3 contains 14 residues. J was trimmed by 1 base and V by 2 bases; bases with no gene match: 0. CDR3 region: CASSLTGGQETQYF. The CDR3 DNA reads TGTGCCAGCAGCTTAACAGGGGGCCAAGAGACCCAGTACTTC.

The CDR3 region has the DNA TGTGCCATCAGTGACGTAGCGAGTCCCAATGAAAAACTGTTTTTT. Residues: CAISDVASPNEKLFF. This rearrangement joins TRBV10-3 to TRBJ1-4; D is undetermined. The germline V gene encodes CDR1 ENHRY and CDR2 SYGVKD. The CDR3 spans 15 residues. The V gene lost 3 bases and the J gene lost 5 bases, with 13 bases spanning the gap.

J is TRBJ1-2 and V is TRBV27; TRBD1 agrees at 9 bases. J gave up 4 bases and V 5 bases, and 5 bases lay outside the gene matches. The CDR3 is 14 amino acids. Germline V gene sequence: CDR1 MNHEY, CDR2 SMNVEV (reference sequence). CDR3 region: CASSRDRVGYGYTF. Written as DNA, the CDR3 is TGTGCCAGCAGTCGGGACAGGGTTGGCTATGGCTACACCTTC.

The V and J genes are TRBV2 and TRBJ2-1; a possible D gene is TRBD1 (6 bases). Germline V gene data show CDR1 as SNHLY and CDR2 as FYNNEI. The ends were cut back, 1 base at V and 10 bases at J, with 14 bases in the middle. This CDR3 region has 14 residues. The CDR3 nucleotides read TGTGCCAGCAGTGAAGTGGGGGCCCCAGTCGAGCAGTTCTTC. Protein product: CASSEVGAPVEQFF.

The chain couples TRBV6-1 to TRBJ1-3; tentatively, D is TRBD1 (5 bases). Trimming took off 1 base at V and 0 bases at J, with 7 bases between the two ends. In germline, CDR1 is MNHNS, CDR2 SASEGT. The CDR3 is 15 residues long. This chain's CDR3 is CASSEGQLSGNTIYF. CDR3 DNA sequence: TGTGCCAGCAGTGAAGGACAGCTCTCTGGAAACACCATATATTTT.

This clone appeared once. The rearrangement uses TRBV7-9 and TRBJ2-1; D not certain. Trimming shortened V by 4 bases and J by 3 bases, and 4 bases separated the two germline ends. The CDR3 has 12 amino acids. The V gene's germline CDR1 is SEHNR and CDR2 FQNEAQ (reference sequence). The CDR3 DNA follows: TGTGCCAGCAGCTCACTCTACAATGAGCAGTTCTTC. It is translated as CASSSLYNEQFF.

V usage is TRBV9 and J usage is TRBJ2-3; possible D gene TRBD2, 7 bases. CDR1 and CDR2 (germline): SGDLS, YYNGEE. Trimming cost V 2 bases and J 3 bases, with 13 bases left between them. The CDR3 totals 15 residues. The CDR3 reads CASSVWGGPTDTQYF. Here the CDR3 DNA reads TGTGCCAGCAGCGTTTGGGGGGGCCCAACAGATACGCAGTATTTT.

This chain joins TRBV29-1 and TRBJ2-2; 8 nucleotides line up with TRBD1. V was pared by 2 bases and J by 9 bases, with 11 bases of the junction left unmatched. The CDR3 has 15 amino acids. The germline CDR1 and CDR2 sequences are SQVTM and ANQGSEA. Written as DNA, the CDR3 is TGCAGCGTTGAATCCAGGGGGCTTTTGGGTTGGGAGCTGTTTTTT. This codes for CSVESRGLLGWELFF.

This chain links TRBV6-5 with TRBJ1-2; D is possibly TRBD1 (6 bases). Deletions cut 7 bases from V and 3 bases from J, with 12 bases between. The germline V gene has CDR1 MNHEY and CDR2 SVGAGI. The CDR3 is 13 residues long. The CDR3 is CASTGPGDYGYTF. In DNA, the CDR3 is TGTGCCAGCACAGGGCCAGGGGACTATGGCTACACCTTC.

The chain employs TRBV19 and TRBJ1-3; 7 nucleotides agree with TRBD1. The length of the CDR3 is 16 residues. Germline V gene data show CDR1 as LNHDA and CDR2 as SQIVND (reference sequence). V gave up 7 bases and J gave up 0 bases; unmatched junction bases: 9. In nucleotides, the CDR3 is TGTGCCAGTAAGGAAAGACAGGGAGTCTCTGGAAACACCATATATTTT. Translating it yields CASKERQGVSGNTIYF.